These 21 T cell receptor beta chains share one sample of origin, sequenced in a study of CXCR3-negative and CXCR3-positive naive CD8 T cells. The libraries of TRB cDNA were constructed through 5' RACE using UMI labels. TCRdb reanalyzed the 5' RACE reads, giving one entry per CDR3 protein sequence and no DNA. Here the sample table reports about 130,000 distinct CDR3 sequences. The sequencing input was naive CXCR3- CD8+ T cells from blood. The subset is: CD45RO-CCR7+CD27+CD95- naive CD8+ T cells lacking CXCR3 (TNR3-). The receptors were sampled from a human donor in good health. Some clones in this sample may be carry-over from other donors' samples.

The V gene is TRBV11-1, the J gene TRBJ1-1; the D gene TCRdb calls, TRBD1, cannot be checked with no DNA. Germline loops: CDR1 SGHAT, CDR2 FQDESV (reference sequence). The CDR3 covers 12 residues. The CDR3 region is CAGQGAGTEAFF.

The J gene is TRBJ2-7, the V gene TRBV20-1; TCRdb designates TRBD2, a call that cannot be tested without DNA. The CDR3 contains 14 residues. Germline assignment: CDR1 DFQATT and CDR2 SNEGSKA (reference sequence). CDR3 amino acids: CSARVSGRELEQYF.

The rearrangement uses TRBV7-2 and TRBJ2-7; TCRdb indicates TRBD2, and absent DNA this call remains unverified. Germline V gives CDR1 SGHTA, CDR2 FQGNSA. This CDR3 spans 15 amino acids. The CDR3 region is CASSLTGGTSYEQYF.

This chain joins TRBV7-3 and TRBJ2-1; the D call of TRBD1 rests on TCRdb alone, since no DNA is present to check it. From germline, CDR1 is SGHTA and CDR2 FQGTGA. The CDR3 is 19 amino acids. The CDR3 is CASSTQPRTPASSYNEQFF.

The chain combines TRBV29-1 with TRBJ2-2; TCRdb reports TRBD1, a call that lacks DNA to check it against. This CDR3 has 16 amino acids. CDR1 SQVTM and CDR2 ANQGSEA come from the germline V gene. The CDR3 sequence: CSVVTDRAANTGELFF.

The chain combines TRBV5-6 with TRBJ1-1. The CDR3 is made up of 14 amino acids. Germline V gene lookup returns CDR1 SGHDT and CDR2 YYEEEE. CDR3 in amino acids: CASSLGGLNTEAFF.

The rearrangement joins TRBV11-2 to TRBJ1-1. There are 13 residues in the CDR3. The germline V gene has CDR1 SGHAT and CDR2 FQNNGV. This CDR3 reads CASSSTDGPEAFF. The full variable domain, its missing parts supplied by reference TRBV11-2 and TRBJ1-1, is EAGVAQSPRYKIIEKRQSVAFWCNPISGHATLYWYQQILGQGPKLLIQFQNNGVVDDSQLPKDRFSAERLKGVDSTLKIQPAKLEDSAVYLCASSSTDGPEAFFGQGTRLTVV.

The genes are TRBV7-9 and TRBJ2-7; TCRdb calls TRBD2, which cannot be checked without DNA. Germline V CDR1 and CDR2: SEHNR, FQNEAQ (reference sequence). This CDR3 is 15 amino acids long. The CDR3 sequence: CASSLAGSSPNEQYF.

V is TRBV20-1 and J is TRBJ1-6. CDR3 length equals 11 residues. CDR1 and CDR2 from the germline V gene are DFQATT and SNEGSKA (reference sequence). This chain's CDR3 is CSATRSLPLHF.

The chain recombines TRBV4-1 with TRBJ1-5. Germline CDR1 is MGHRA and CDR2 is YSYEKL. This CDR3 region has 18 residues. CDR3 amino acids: CASSQDRPQSGGNQPQHF.

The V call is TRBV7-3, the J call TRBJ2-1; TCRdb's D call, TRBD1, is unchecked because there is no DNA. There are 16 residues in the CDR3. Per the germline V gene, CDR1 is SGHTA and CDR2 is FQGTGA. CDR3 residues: CASSSPPVGSYNEQFF.

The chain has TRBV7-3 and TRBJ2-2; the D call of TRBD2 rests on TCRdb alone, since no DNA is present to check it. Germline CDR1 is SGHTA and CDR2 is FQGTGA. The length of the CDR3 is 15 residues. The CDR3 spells CASSLGLDLTGELFF.

The chain's CDR3 is CASTTGGGRNTEAFF. The chain combines TRBV6-6 with TRBJ1-1; TCRdb's assignment of TRBD1 cannot be checked, as there is no DNA. This CDR3 is 15 amino acids long. CDR1 and CDR2 from the germline V gene are MNHNY and SVGAGI (reference sequence).

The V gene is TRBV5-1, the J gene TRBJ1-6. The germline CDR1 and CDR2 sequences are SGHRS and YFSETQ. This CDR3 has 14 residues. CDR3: CASSLTVGDSPLHF.

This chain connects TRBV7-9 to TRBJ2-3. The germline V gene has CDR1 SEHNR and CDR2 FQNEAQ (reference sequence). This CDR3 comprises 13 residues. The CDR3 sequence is CASSHVWTDTQYF.

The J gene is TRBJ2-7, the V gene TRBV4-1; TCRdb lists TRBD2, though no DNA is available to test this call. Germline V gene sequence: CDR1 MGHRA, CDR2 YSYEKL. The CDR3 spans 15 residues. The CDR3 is CASSQAASGRGEQYF.

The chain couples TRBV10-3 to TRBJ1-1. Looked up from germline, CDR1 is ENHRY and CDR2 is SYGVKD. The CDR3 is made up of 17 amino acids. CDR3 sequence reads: CAISESNSLKMNTEAFF.

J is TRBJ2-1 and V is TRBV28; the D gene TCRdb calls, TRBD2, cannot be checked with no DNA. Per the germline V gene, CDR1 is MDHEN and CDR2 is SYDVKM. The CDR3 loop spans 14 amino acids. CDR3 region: CASSFPTSGSEQFF.

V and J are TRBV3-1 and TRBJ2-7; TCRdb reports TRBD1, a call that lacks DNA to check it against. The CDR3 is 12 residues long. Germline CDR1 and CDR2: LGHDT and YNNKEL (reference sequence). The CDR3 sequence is CASSQGPTEQYF.

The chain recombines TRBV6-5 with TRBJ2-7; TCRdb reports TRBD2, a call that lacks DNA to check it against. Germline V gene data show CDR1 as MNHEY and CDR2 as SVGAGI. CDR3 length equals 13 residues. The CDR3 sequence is CASSSGESREQYF.

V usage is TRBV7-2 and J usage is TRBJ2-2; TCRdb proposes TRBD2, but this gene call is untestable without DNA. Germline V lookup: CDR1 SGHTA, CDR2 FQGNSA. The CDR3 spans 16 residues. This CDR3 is CASSRSGGGNTGELFF. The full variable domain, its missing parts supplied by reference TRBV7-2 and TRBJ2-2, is GAGVSQSPSNKVTEKGKDVELRCDPISGHTALYWYRQSLGQGLEFLIYFQGNSAPDKSGLPSDRFSAERTGGSVSTLTIQRTQQEDSAVYLCASSRSGGGNTGELFFGEGSRLTVL.